Listed here is a single T cell receptor beta chain. The data were taken from a study of shared clonotypes between healthy human individuals. V was trimmed by 4 bases and J by 2 bases, leaving 15 bases between them. CDR1 and CDR2 (germline): SGHRS, YFSETQ. This CDR3 is built from 15 residues. The repertoire was sequenced with immunoSEQ multiplex PCR; TCRdb's copy has only in-frame clones and lacks some. The sample lists more than 2,000,000 clones, approximately 94% occurring once. The chain couples TRBV5-1 to TRBJ2-5; the D is unclear. Input material: naive CD4+ T cells sorted from blood. As to subset: CD45RA+ positively selected. This clonotype was obtained from a man younger than 35 in good health. The DNA for the CDR3 is TGCGCCAGCAGCGGAGCAGGAGACCTTCAAGAGACCCAGTACTTC. It is translated as CASSGAGDLQETQYF. The entire variable domain, with the rest obtained from reference TRBV5-1 and TRBJ2-5, is as follows: KAGVTQTPRYLIKTRGQQVTLSCSPISGHRSVSWYQQTPGQGLQFLFEYFSETQRNKGNFPGRFSGRQFSNSRSEMNVSTLELGDSALYLCASSGAGDLQETQYFGPGTRLLVL.